Listed below are T cell receptor beta chains from one sample, sequenced in a study of T cell changes during pregnancy in multiple sclerosis. Here immunoSEQ multiplex PCR was the method, and the copy in TCRdb shows in-frame clones only, minus some. Here the sample spans 65,000 to 75,000 clones, about 93% being singletons. The sample in question was peripheral blood, obtained in the third trimester of pregnancy. The receptor source for this set is a female donor in good health, enrolled as a control in a pregnancy study. CDR3s include the opening cysteine and the closing phenylalanine or tryptophan. D genes are given only for firm matches. Clone size is stated in some rows and not others, as once, few, many or a class when expanded.

length	D	size	V	J	CDR3	DNA
14	TRBD1	.	TRBV6-1	TRBJ1-2	CASSVGTGILGYTF	TGTGCCAGCAGTGTGGGGACAGGGATACTTGGCTACACCTTC
16	TRBD2	.	TRBV13	TRBJ2-7	CASSLRPSGGRNEQYF	TGTGCCAGCAGCTTACGGCCTAGCGGGGGGAGAAACGAGCAGTACTTC
13	.	once	TRBV7-9	TRBJ2-7	CASSFQGAYEQYF	TGTGCCAGCAGCTTCCAGGGCGCCTACGAGCAGTACTTC
12	.	.	TRBV5-6	TRBJ1-6	CASSYQGGPLHF	TGTGCCAGCAGCTACCAGGGAGGACCCCTCCACTTT
11	.	.	TRBV21-1	TRBJ1-2	CASSKPYGYTF	TGTGCCAGCAGCAAACCTTATGGCTACACCTTC
15	.	.	TRBV5-8	TRBJ2-5	CASSLAGRGAETQYF	TGTGCCAGCAGCTTGGCAGGCCGGGGAGCAGAGACCCAGTACTTC
15	.	.	TRBV6-6	TRBJ1-4	CASSTLDGINEKLFF	TGTGCCAGCAGTACGCTGGACGGGATCAATGAAAAACTGTTTTTT
13	TRBD1	.	TRBV9	TRBJ1-2	CASSAGQGLGYTF	TGTGCCAGCAGCGCGGGACAGGGACTGGGCTACACCTTC
13	.	.	TRBV18	TRBJ1-5	CASSPDRNQPQHF	TGTGCCAGCTCCCCGGACAGAAATCAGCCCCAGCATTTT
13	.	.	TRBV18	TRBJ1-1	CASSPSRDTEAFF	TGTGCCAGCTCACCATCCCGGGACACTGAAGCTTTCTTT
16	TRBD1	.	TRBV4-3	TRBJ1-4	CASSQDSRQGGGKLFF	TGCGCCAGCAGCCAAGATAGCAGGCAGGGGGGCGGAAAACTGTTTTTT
14	.	once	TRBV7-6	TRBJ2-1	CASSSVATYNEQFF	TGTGCCAGCAGCTCCGTAGCCACCTACAATGAGCAGTTCTTC
15	TRBD2	.	TRBV7-9	TRBJ2-3	CASSLTSGGRDTQYF	TGTGCCAGCAGCCTGACTAGCGGGGGCCGAGATACGCAGTATTTT
14	.	.	TRBV6-1	TRBJ1-4	CASTTEAVGEKLFF	TGTGCCAGCACCACGGAAGCGGTAGGAGAAAAACTGTTTTTT
14	.	.	TRBV15	TRBJ2-7	CATSREQGSYEQYF	TGTGCCACCAGCAGGGAACAGGGTTCCTACGAGCAGTACTTC
13	.	few	TRBV7-2	TRBJ1-5	CASSLEQYQPQHF	TGTGCCAGCAGCTTAGAACAGTATCAGCCCCAGCATTTT
15	TRBD1	.	TRBV6-1	TRBJ2-3	CASSPGGQGGNTQYF	TGTGCCAGCAGTCCAGGGGGACAGGGGGGGAATACGCAGTATTTT
15	TRBD2	.	TRBV10-1	TRBJ2-5	CASSPRGGLVQTQYF	TGCGCCAGCAGCCCGCGGGGGGGCTTGGTTCAGACCCAGTACTTC
12	.	.	TRBV2	TRBJ2-5	CASSLEQETQYF	TGTGCCAGCAGTCTAGAGCAAGAGACCCAGTACTTC
13	TRBD1	.	TRBV28	TRBJ1-2	CATRQGAHLGYTF	TGTGCCACTCGACAGGGGGCGCATTTAGGCTACACCTTC
14	TRBD2	.	TRBV4-3	TRBJ2-3	CASSSERGTDTQYF	TGCGCCAGCAGCTCAGAGCGGGGAACAGATACGCAGTATTTT
14	.	.	TRBV29-1	TRBJ1-3	CSVEVGASESTIYF	TGCAGCGTTGAAGTGGGGGCTTCTGAAAGCACCATATATTTT
13	.	.	TRBV10-3	TRBJ1-2	CAIAGGRGYGYTF	TGTGCCATCGCCGGGGGTCGGGGCTATGGCTACACCTTC
14	.	.	TRBV9	TRBJ1-1	CASSARDRLAEAFF	TGTGCCAGCAGCGCCCGTGACAGGTTGGCTGAAGCTTTCTTT
13	.	.	TRBV2	TRBJ2-3	CASRLGTTDTQYF	TGTGCCAGCCGCCTAGGGACTACAGATACGCAGTATTTT
15	TRBD1	.	TRBV18	TRBJ2-2	CASSPGTEKTGELFF	TGTGCCAGCTCACCGGGGACAGAGAAGACCGGGGAGCTGTTTTTT
15	.	once	TRBV7-6	TRBJ2-2	CASSTQGGGTGELFF	TGTGCCAGCAGCACACAGGGGGGGGGCACCGGGGAGCTGTTTTTT
13	.	.	TRBV11-2	TRBJ2-7	CASSLVGGYEQYF	TGTGCCAGCAGCTTAGTCGGTGGCTACGAGCAGTACTTC
13	.	.	TRBV12-5	TRBJ1-1	CASALQGFTEAFF	TGTGCTAGTGCCTTACAGGGTTTTACTGAAGCTTTCTTT
14	.	.	TRBV27	TRBJ1-2	CASRPWAINYGYTF	TGTGCCAGTAGACCCTGGGCTATTAACTATGGCTACACCTTC
15	.	.	TRBV28	TRBJ2-3	CASSLGGAGADTQYF	TGTGCCAGCAGTTTAGGGGGGGCTGGGGCAGATACGCAGTATTTT
12	TRBD1	.	TRBV19	TRBJ1-2	CASRTGGYGYTF	TGTGCCAGTAGGACAGGGGGTTATGGCTACACCTTC
17	.	.	TRBV5-6	TRBJ1-6	CASSLGQAGGYNSPLHF	TGTGCCAGCAGCTTGGGACAGGCGGGCGGGTATAATTCACCCCTCCACTTT
15	TRBD2	.	TRBV4-1	TRBJ2-3	CASSQRLAPPDTQYF	TGCGCCAGCAGCCAAAGACTAGCCCCCCCAGATACGCAGTATTTT